A selection of T cell receptor beta chains follows, all from one sample in a study of cytomegalovirus exposure and HLA in healthy donors. Clones were read by immunoSEQ multiplex PCR, and TCRdb kept only the in-frame ones, dropping some. The sample gives some 150,000 clones, more than 70% of which show up once; 1.3% to 1.5% is in the top ten. Sequencing was done on a sample of PBMCs. These receptors were taken from a man aged 55 to 70 in good health and CMV-seronegative. CDR3s include the opening cysteine and the closing phenylalanine or tryptophan. A D gene is named only where the DNA matches it firmly. Only some rows state a clone size, as once, few, many or a class for expanded clones.

cdr3_nt cdr3_aa j_call clone_size d_call v_call
TGTGCCAGCAGCCTAGGGACAGGTCCCTACAATGAGCAGTTCTTC CASSLGTGPYNEQFF TRBJ2-1 NA TRBD1 TRBV7-2
TGCGCCAGCAGCCCGGTAGGGGCGGAGAACATTCAGTACTTC CASSPVGAENIQYF TRBJ2-4 once NA TRBV5-1
TGCGCCAGCAGCCATCTCGGTACTGGGACAGGGCTTGGCTACACCTTC CASSHLGTGTGLGYTF TRBJ1-2 once TRBD1 TRBV4-3
TGTGCCAGCAGTCTCAGTCCCGCAGGGGCCTACGAGCAGTACTTC CASSLSPAGAYEQYF TRBJ2-7 NA NA TRBV28
TGCGCCAGCAGCTTGCAGAGACAGGGACTAGGTGAAAAACTGTTTTTT CASSLQRQGLGEKLFF TRBJ1-4 NA TRBD1 TRBV5-1
TGTGCCAGCGTCGGGGGGGGGACAGGGGGCTACGAGCAGTACTTC CASVGGGTGGYEQYF TRBJ2-7 NA TRBD1 TRBV28
TGTGCCAGCAGCATGGGACTAGCGTCGAGAGGGCAAGAGACCCAGTACTTC CASSMGLASRGQETQYF TRBJ2-5 few TRBD2 TRBV7-2
TGTGCCACCAGCCCTGGACACCGAAACACTGAAGCTTTCTTT CATSPGHRNTEAFF TRBJ1-1 once NA TRBV15
TGTGCCAGCAGCCCAGGCAGGCTCTACGAGCAGTACTTC CASSPGRLYEQYF TRBJ2-7 NA NA TRBV21-1
TGCGCCAGCAGCCCTCCCGGGTTTGGGACTAATGAAAAACTGTTTTTT CASSPPGFGTNEKLFF TRBJ1-4 NA NA TRBV5-1
TGTGCCAGCAGTGAATACCGGGACACTGAAGCTTTCTTT CASSEYRDTEAFF TRBJ1-1 few NA TRBV25-1
TGTGCCAGCAGCCCCGGACGCCGGGGGAACTATGGCTACACCTTC CASSPGRRGNYGYTF TRBJ1-2 NA NA TRBV13
TGTGCCAGCTCACTTCTCCGGCCGACTCGGGGGACCGGGGAGCTGTTTTTT CASSLLRPTRGTGELFF TRBJ2-2 NA NA TRBV18
TGTGCCAGCAGCTTGGGACAGCACAACACCGGGGAGCTGTTTTTT CASSLGQHNTGELFF TRBJ2-2 few NA TRBV5-8
TGTGCTTCAGGGACAGCGAACACCGGGGAGCTGTTTTTT CASGTANTGELFF TRBJ2-2 NA TRBD1 TRBV2
TGTGCCAGCAGCTCCAGCGGCTACAATGAGCAGTTCTTC CASSSSGYNEQFF TRBJ2-1 few NA TRBV11-2
TGTTCCAGCAGCCATTCAACAGGGTGGGAGGGCACTGAAGCTTTCTTT CSSSHSTGWEGTEAFF TRBJ1-1 NA NA TRBV7-9
TGTGCCTGGAGTGTACAGGATAATTCACCCCTCCACTTT CAWSVQDNSPLHF TRBJ1-6 NA NA TRBV30